The source of this T cell receptor (beta chain) is a study of T cells after yellow fever vaccination (dated 2019 in TCRdb). Background for the entire study: The SMART-Seq v4 Ultra Low Input RNA kit was used to prepare libraries from fractions with low cell numbers. Bulk TCR alpha and beta repertoires were sequenced longitudinally to track T-cell clones before and after primary and booster YFV17D yellow fever vaccination. Two healthy male donors, one aged 18 to 30 and one aged 30 to 39 years, were included in the cohort. Blood was drawn at multiple timepoints before and after primary and secondary immunization, with bulk PBMC replicates and cell subsets isolated.

V is clipped by 7 bases and J by 4 bases, and the sequence between their germline boundaries is 11 bases long. The cysteine opens and the phenylalanine closes a CDR3 of 13 amino acids. The only DNA kept is the CDR3, 39 bases in frame from the first base. The germline V gene yields SNHLY for CDR1 and FYNNEI for CDR2. Sequencing used an Illumina NovaSeq 6000. TCR cDNA was synthesized by 5'RACE template switching, which introduced a universal primer site and unique molecular identifiers. Priming of cDNA synthesis was performed from both the TCR alpha and TCR beta constant segments. Library amplification used two PCR steps, and the second PCR step added sample barcodes and sequencing adapters. Sequencing of the libraries was done on either Illumina HiSeq 2500 (2x100 bp) or NovaSeq (2x150 bp). In the authors' own workflow: Demultiplexing of reads and collapsing into UMI consensus sequences were performed with MIGEC, and V(D)J alignment was carried out with MiXCR. Vaccine-responding clonotypes were defined with edgeR using replicate PBMC samples, requiring FDR below 0.01 and a log2 fold change above 5 up to day 15. CD4 or CD8 identity was assigned to each bulk clonotype according to whether the clonotype was present at higher abundance in the sequenced CD4 repertoire or the sequenced CD8 repertoire. TCRdb's own reprocessing of the public reads used fastp at Q25 and MiXCR and kept productive beta chains. Rows matching on CDR3 protein sequence are summarized as one entry with the most common DNA and genes. TCRdb's processing, not the authors' own work, is the source of the V and J calls. Recorded for this sample are about 320,000 distinct CDR3 sequences; 9.5% to 12% of them occurred a single time. The ten biggest clones cover under 4% of the sample.

Broad study findings and their caveats: FACS-sorted repertoires could contain abundant contaminating clonotypes from the bulk population, so computational filtering was required. After the booster, most clones that had expanded after primary vaccination were detected again (around 96% of CD4 and more than 80% of CD8), suggesting broad maintenance of memory. A small share of clonotypes occurred in both CD4 and CD8 compartments, likely arising from convergent recombination. Because only a couple of donors were included in the study, the extent to which the findings can be generalized is limited. The secondary T-cell response was weaker than the primary response but faster, peaking on day 5 instead of day 15.

A word on this clonotype: Its binding antigen is unknown. Base qualities are not at hand, and no much larger clone is one base apart.

The sample's treatment or condition label, decoded: live attenuated yellow fever vaccine strain. PBMCs were isolated from peripheral blood using a standard Ficoll-Paque protocol. CD4 and CD8 T-cell fractions were isolated with Dynabeads CD4 and CD8 positive selection kits. TriZol was used to extract RNA from bulk PBMCs, CD4 and CD8 fractions, and dextramer-positive and dextramer-negative fractions. Sequenced here: CD4+ T cells sorted from PBMCs, sampled 45 days after the yellow fever booster vaccination. The sequence links TRBV2 to TRBJ1-5, and perhaps TRBD1 as D gene, on 5 matching bases. The TCR was taken from a man between 18 and 35 years old who received the YFV17D yellow fever vaccine. The CDR3 loop reads CASTVGENQPQHF. The bases read TGTGCCAGCACGGTAGGGGAGAATCAGCCCCAGCATTTT.